The source of this T cell receptor (beta chain) is a study of shared clonotypes between healthy human individuals. Study at large: Every donor yielded three CD4 naive, three CD4 memory, two CD8 naive and one CD8 memory plate.

The assay used deep level. Repertoires were generated with immunoSEQ multiplex PCR, while TCRdb's copy carries only in-frame clones and drops some. The data show about 2 million clones, with about 94% seen just once and around 1.1% held by the top ten. Positive CCR7 selection of CD45RO-negative cells yielded the naive CD8 cells, and terminally differentiated effector memory CD45RA+ cells were excluded. The CDR3 consists of 16 residues. Germline CDR1 is SGDLS and CDR2 is YYNGEE. Germline trimming cut 3 bases from V and 0 bases from J; bases unmatched to any gene: 3. The sequence came from a man aged 18 to 29 in good health. The specimen sequenced was naive CD8+ T cells sorted from blood. This chain uses TRBV9 with TRBJ2-1; 10 nucleotides agree with TRBD1. For the CDR3, the DNA is TGTGCCAGCAGCGAGACAGGGGGCGGCTCCTACAATGAGCAGTTCTTC. Amino acid sequence: CASSETGGGSYNEQFF.